One T cell receptor (beta chain) is described in this entry. Sequenced by immunoSEQ multiplex PCR; TCRdb stores in-frame clones only, minus some. The profile shows about 15,000 clones, 89% of them singletons. The data were obtained in a study of blood T cell repertoires in COVID-19. Study summary: Nucleic acid was either cDNA or gDNA, and it came from T cells, B-cell-depleted T cells, or PBMCs.

With V trimmed by 8 bases and J by 5 bases, 4 bases remained unmatched. Germline V gives CDR1 MNHEY, CDR2 SVGAGI. CDR3 length: 13 residues. This receptor was identified in a human donor in a cohort sampled during active COVID-19. The J gene is TRBJ2-1, the V gene TRBV6-5; TRBD1 matches at 9 bases. The sample comprised peripheral blood. CDR3 amino acids: CASQQGAHNEQFF. CDR3 nucleotides: TGTGCCAGCCAACAGGGGGCTCACAATGAGCAGTTCTTC.